This T cell receptor beta chain was sequenced during a study of shared clonotypes between healthy human individuals. This clone was detected once. The antigen is not known. Genomic DNA per cell subset filled all wells of several immunoSEQ plates. Sequencing used immunoSEQ multiplex PCR; TCRdb keeps in-frame clones, though not all of them. The sample includes 1,400,000 or so clones, approximately 98.5% seen only once; the top ten take under 0.45%. The study, taken as a whole, reports: Clonotype sharing among donors was expected to depend on sequencing depth. Clonotypes not shared had lower generation probabilities than those common to all four donors.

The sequenced material came from naive CD4+ T cells sorted from blood. Subset in this sample: CD45RA+ positively selected. The source of this sequence is a man aged 30 to 45 in good health.

The CDR3 spells CASSLIGGTPGEQFF. DNA of the CDR3: TGTGCCAGCAGCTTAATTGGCGGGACTCCTGGTGAGCAGTTCTTC. J is TRBJ2-1 and V is TRBV7-8, with D perhaps matching TRBD2 (6 bases). In germline, CDR1 is SGHVS, CDR2 FQNEAQ. The germline V and J ends were trimmed by 2 bases and 9 bases, with 17 bases remaining between them. This CDR3 is 15 amino acids long.